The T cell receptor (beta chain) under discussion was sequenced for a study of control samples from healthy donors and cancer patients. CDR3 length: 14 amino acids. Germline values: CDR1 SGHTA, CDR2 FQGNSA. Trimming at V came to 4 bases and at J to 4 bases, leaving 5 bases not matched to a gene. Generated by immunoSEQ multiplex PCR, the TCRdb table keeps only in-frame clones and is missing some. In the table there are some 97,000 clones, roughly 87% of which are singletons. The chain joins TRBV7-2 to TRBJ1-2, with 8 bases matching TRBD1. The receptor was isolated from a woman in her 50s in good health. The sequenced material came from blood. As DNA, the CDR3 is TGTGCCAGCAGCTCACAGGGGGGAAGCTATGGCTACACCTTC. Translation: CASSSQGGSYGYTF.